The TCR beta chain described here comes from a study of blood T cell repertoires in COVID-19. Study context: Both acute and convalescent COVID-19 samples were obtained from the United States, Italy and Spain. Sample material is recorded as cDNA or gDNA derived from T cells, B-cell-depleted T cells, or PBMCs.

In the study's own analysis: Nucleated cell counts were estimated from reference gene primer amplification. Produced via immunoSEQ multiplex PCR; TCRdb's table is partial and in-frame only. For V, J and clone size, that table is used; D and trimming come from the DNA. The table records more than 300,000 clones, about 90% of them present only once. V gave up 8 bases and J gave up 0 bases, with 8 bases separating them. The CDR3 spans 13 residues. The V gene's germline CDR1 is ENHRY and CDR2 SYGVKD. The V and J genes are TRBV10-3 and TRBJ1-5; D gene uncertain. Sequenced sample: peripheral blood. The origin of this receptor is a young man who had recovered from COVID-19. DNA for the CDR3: TGTGCCATCGGTCGGGATAGCAATCAGCCCCAGCATTTT. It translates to CAIGRDSNQPQHF.